Below, 4 T cell receptor beta chains from the same sample are listed, as sequenced in a study of blood T cell repertoires in COVID-19. Method: immunoSEQ multiplex PCR; TCRdb's copy keeps in-frame clones and lacks some. The sample lists approximately 170,000 clones, 80% to 90% occurring once. The sample consisted of PBMCs or T cells enriched from blood (not recorded which). Receptor source: a woman aged 18-29 years who had recovered from COVID-19.

The V and J genes are TRBV5-4 and TRBJ1-1; D remains ambiguous. The CDR3 covers 15 residues. The ends were cut back, 0 bases at V and 1 base at J, with 10 bases in the middle. The germline CDR1 and CDR2 sequences are SGHNT and YYREEE (reference sequence). The CDR3 protein is CASSLDRKPNTEAFF. The CDR3 DNA is TGTGCCAGCAGCTTGGACAGAAAACCGAACACTGAAGCTTTCTTT.

V usage is TRBV7-2 and J usage is TRBJ2-3, with TRBD2 identical over 7 bases. With 6 bases clipped from V and 5 bases from J, the junction kept 8 bases outside the gene matches. The CDR3 spans 14 residues. The germline CDR1 and CDR2 sequences are SGHTA and FQGNSA. The CDR3 loop reads CASRGGVRGDTQYF. CDR3 nucleotides: TGTGCCAGCAGGGGGGGGGTCAGAGGAGATACGCAGTATTTT.

The CDR3: CASSRVRTGQTEAFF. The CDR3 DNA is TGCGCCAGCAGCCGGGTCAGGACAGGGCAGACTGAAGCTTTCTTT. The chain couples TRBV4-3 to TRBJ1-1, with 8 bases lining up with TRBD1. The V and J ends lost 4 bases and 5 bases, in that order; junction bases with no gene match: 9. The CDR3 is 15 residues long. CDR1 is LGHNA, CDR2 YSLEER, per germline.

The J gene is TRBJ1-1, the V gene TRBV4-1, with D unclear. This CDR3 spans 12 amino acids. V gave up 3 bases and J gave up 2 bases, with 4 bases separating them. Germline V gene sequence: CDR1 MGHRA, CDR2 YSYEKL. The CDR3 spells CASSQANTEAFF. In nucleotides, the CDR3 is TGCGCCAGCAGCCAGGCAAACACTGAAGCTTTCTTT.